This TCR beta chain originates from a study of blood T cell repertoires in COVID-19. Sequenced by immunoSEQ multiplex PCR; TCRdb stores in-frame clones only, minus some. The sample lists about 140,000 clones, 84% seen once, with less than 4% in the top ten. With V trimmed by 2 bases and J by 4 bases, 7 bases remained unmatched. The CDR3 runs 16 residues. Germline assignment: CDR1 SGHRS and CDR2 YFSETQ. The sample comprised peripheral blood. This TCR derives from a woman between 55 and 75 years old with acute or convalescent COVID-19. The V and J genes are TRBV5-1 and TRBJ1-3; 9 bases are a match to TRBD1. The CDR3 nucleotides are TGCGCCAGCAGCTTCTCCGGGACAGGGCCCGGAAACACCATATATTTT. Translating gives CASSFSGTGPGNTIYF.